The TCR beta chain described here comes from a study of CD8 T cells in seronegative destructive rheumatoid arthritis (TCRdb year 2020). Broadly, across the study: Biological drugs were being received by seven of the eight CND-RA patients at the time of sampling. Rather than undergoing new sequencing, the seropositive RA, seronegative RA and healthy control comparison cohorts were drawn from an earlier published TCRbeta dataset. Peripheral CD8+ TCRbeta repertoires were compared between CCP-negative destructive rheumatoid arthritis (CND-RA) patients and newly diagnosed seropositive RA, seronegative RA and healthy controls. The paper's findings and limits, for the study overall: After adjusting for age, CND-RA patients appeared to have less diverse, more clonal CD8+ TCRbeta repertoires than other RA subtypes. Because no diagnostic samples were available, the TCR repertoire differences may partly reflect poor disease control over the years rather than being present at onset. The small size of the CND-RA cohort was acknowledged as a study limitation. CND-RA patients appeared to carry a distinct set of enriched public clonotypes, which the authors read as support for a separate disease subset. Across the 110,000 or so clonotypes tested, no public clonotype enrichment remained significant after Benjamini-Hochberg correction. CND-RA repertoires showed more CMV-reactive and fewer influenza A-reactive CD8+ TCRbeta sequences than controls and other RA subtypes.

From cysteine to phenylalanine, the CDR3 is 14 amino acids long. CDR3 DNA only is kept here, 42 bases in frame from base 1. The germline V gene supplies CDR1 SNHLY and CDR2 FYNNEI. At the junction V is shortened by 2 bases and J by 7 bases, with 12 bases in between. Genomic DNA from CD8+ cells was used for TCRbeta sequencing according to the manufacturer's instructions. TCRbeta sequencing used the immunoSEQ assay and was run at a genomics technology centre in Finland. Per the source publication's procedure: Clonotype tables produced by the immunoSEQ preprocessing pipeline were converted into VDJtools format, and non-productive clonotypes were filtered out. Any sample with fewer than 10,000 reads was excluded, the remaining samples were subsampled to 10,000 reads, and most of the eight CND-RA samples made it through. Using the VDJtools CalcDiversityStats function on data subsampled to 10,000 reads, the Shannon-Wiener, Simpson and clonality indices were calculated. To infer antigen specificity, non-singleton TCRbeta clonotypes were hard-matched against VDJdb, with no mismatches permitted. CDR3 sequences differing by one amino acid (Hamming distance 1) were grouped into clusters with potentially shared antigen targets. After each group was resampled to six samples, one-sided Fisher's exact tests checked public clonotypes for group enrichment, with the whole procedure repeated ten times. The table was pulled from immuneACCESS by TCRdb, which kept in-frame rearrangements only. Such tables lose some clones; where checked, under half of the loss comes from unresolved V genes, and the rest has no known cause. V and J calls and clone size are given by that table; D and trimming were obtained from the DNA. The sample table shows 13,000 or so clones, and around 86% are seen once. 27% of the sample goes to the ten largest clones.

On this clone: Its recognized antigen is unknown. The sample holds no much larger clone one base away, and base qualities are not on file.

CND-RA patients were negative for the clinical CCP2 antibody test, and joint destruction progressed despite active therapy. Every CND-RA patient had failed conventional anti-rheumatic therapy and showed typical joint destruction in the wrists and ankles. CND-RA patients were sampled after long disease histories, spanning decades in several cases, rather than at diagnosis. Each patient provided about 54 millilitres of EDTA-anticoagulated peripheral blood. Density gradient separation with Ficoll-Paque PLUS was used to isolate peripheral blood mononuclear cells. AutoMACS magnetic bead positive selection was used to isolate CD8+ cells from fresh or cryopreserved PBMCs, and flow cytometry was used to check purity. Nucleospin Tissue or Tissue XS kits were used to extract genomic DNA, which was then quantified on a Qubit 2.0 fluorometer.

The sequence links TRBV2 to TRBJ1-5; possibly the D gene is TRBD1, per 6 matching bases. The sequenced material came from CD8+ T cells from blood. This TCR derives from a woman between 25 and 49 years old with seronegative destructive rheumatoid arthritis. This receptor carries the CDR3 CASSELGARQPQHF. The bases read TGTGCCAGCAGTGAATTGGGGGCCAGGCAGCCCCAGCATTTT.